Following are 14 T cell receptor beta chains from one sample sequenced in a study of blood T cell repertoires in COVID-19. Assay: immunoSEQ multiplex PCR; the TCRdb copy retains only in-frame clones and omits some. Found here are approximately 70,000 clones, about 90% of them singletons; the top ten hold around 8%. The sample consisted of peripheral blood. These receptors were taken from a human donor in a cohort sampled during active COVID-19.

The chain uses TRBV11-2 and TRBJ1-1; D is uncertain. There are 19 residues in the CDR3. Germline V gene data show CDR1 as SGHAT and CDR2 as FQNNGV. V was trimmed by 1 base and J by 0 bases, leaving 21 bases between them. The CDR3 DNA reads TGTGCCAGCAGCTTAGCGGGGAGACGGAGAGGAGGCATGAACACTGAAGCTTTCTTT. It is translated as CASSLAGRRRGGMNTEAFF.

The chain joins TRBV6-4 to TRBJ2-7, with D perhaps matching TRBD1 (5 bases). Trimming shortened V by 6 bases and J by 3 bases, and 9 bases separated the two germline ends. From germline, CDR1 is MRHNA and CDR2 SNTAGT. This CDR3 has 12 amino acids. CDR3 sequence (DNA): TGTGCCAGCAGGGACAACTTCTACGAGCAGTACTTC. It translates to CASRDNFYEQYF.

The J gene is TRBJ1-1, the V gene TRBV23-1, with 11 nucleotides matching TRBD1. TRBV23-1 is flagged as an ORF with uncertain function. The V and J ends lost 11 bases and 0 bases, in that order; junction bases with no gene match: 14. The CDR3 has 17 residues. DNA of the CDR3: TGCGCCGGCAATTCGGACAGGGGGCGCGAGATGAACACTGAAGCTTTCTTT. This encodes CAGNSDRGREMNTEAFF.

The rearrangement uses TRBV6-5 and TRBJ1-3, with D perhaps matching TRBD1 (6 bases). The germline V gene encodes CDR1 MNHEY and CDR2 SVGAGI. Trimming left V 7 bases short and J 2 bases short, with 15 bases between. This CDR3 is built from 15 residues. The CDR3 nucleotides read TGTGCCAGCACTTTCGACAGGACGGCTGGAAACACCATATATTTT. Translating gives CASTFDRTAGNTIYF.

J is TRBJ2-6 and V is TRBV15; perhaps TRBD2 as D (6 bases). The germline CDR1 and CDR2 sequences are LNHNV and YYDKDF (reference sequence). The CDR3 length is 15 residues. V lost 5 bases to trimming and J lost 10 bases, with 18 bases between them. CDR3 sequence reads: CATSEPVGTFNVLTF. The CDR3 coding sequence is TGTGCCACCAGCGAACCGGTAGGGACTTTTAACGTCCTGACTTTC.

CDR3 DNA: TGTGCCAGCAGTCCACATTCCTACGAGCAGTACTTC. It codes for CASSPHSYEQYF. The chain employs TRBV6-2 or TRBV6-3 and TRBJ2-7; D gene ambiguous. Germline CDR1 MNHEY, CDR2 SVGEGT. CDR3 size: 12 residues. Between the trimmed V and J ends, which lost 5 bases and 1 base, there was a span of 6 bases.

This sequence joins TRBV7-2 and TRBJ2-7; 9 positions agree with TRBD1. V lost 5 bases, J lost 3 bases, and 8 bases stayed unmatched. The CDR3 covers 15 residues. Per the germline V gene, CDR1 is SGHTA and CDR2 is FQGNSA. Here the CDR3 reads CASSLSDRGYYEQYF. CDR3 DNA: TGTGCCAGCAGCCTTAGTGACAGGGGGTACTACGAGCAGTACTTC.

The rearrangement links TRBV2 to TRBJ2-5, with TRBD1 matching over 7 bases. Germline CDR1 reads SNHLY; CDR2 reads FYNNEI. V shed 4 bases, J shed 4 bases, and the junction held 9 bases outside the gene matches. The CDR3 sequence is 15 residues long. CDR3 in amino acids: CASSAGTVSGETQYF. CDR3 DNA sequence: TGTGCCAGCAGTGCCGGGACAGTAAGCGGAGAGACCCAGTACTTC.

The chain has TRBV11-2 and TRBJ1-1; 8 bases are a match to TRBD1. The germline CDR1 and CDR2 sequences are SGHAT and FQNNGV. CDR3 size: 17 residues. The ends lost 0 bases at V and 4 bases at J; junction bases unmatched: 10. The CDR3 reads CASSLDSVGQATTEAFF. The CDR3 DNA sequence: TGTGCCAGCAGCTTAGATAGTGTGGGACAGGCCACCACTGAAGCTTTCTTT. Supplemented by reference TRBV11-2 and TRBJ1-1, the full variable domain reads EAGVAQSPRYKIIEKRQSVAFWCNPISGHATLYWYQQILGQGPKLLIQFQNNGVVDDSQLPKDRFSAERLKGVDSTLKIQPAKLEDSAVYLCASSLDSVGQATTEAFFGQGTRLTVV.

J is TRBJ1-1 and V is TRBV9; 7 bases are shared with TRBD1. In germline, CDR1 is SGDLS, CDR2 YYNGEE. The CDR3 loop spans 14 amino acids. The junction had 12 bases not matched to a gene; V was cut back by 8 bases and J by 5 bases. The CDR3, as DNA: TGTGCCAGTTCGAAGGGGGCAGGGAGGACTGAAGCTTTCTTT. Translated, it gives CASSKGAGRTEAFF.

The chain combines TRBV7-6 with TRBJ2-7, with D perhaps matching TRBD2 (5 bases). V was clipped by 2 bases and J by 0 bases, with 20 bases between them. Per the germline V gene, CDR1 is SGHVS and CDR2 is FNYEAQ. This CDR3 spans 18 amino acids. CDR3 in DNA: TGTGCCAGCAGCTTAAGGGAGTCGCGAGACTCTAACTCCTACGAGCAGTACTTC. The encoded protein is CASSLRESRDSNSYEQYF.

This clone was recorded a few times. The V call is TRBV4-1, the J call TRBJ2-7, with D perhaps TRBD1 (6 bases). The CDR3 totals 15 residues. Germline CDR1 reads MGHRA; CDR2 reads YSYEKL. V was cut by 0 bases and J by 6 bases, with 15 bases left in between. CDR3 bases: TGCGCCAGCAGCCAAGAACCCCACACACAGGGCGAGCAGTACTTC. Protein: CASSQEPHTQGEQYF.

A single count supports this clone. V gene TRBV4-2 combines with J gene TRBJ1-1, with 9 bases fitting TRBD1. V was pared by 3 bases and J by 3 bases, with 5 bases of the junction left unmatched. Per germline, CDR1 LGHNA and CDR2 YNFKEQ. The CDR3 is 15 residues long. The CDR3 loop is CASSQGTGSHTEAFF. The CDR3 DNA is TGTGCCAGCAGCCAGGGGACAGGGTCCCACACTGAAGCTTTCTTT.

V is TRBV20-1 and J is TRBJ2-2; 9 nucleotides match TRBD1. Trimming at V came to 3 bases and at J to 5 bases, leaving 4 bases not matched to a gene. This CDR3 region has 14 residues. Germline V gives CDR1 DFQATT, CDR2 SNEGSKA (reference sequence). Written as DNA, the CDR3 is TGCAGTGCTAGTACAGGGGGCGCGACCGGGGAGCTGTTTTTT. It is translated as CSASTGGATGELFF.